What follows are 4 T cell receptor beta chains derived from one specimen sequenced in a study of blood T cell repertoires in COVID-19. Repertoires were generated with immunoSEQ multiplex PCR, while TCRdb's copy carries only in-frame clones and drops some. Of roughly 310,000 clones in the sample, about nine tenths are singletons; the top ten hold 9.5%. The sequenced sample consisted of PBMCs or T cells enriched from blood (not recorded which). The receptors derive from a woman aged 40 to 50 who had recovered from COVID-19.

The chain links TRBV5-4 to TRBJ2-1, with D perhaps given as TRBD1 or TRBD2 (6 bases each). This CDR3 spans 15 amino acids. V was trimmed by 7 bases and J by 0 bases, leaving 14 bases between them. Germline loops: CDR1 SGHNT, CDR2 YYREEE (reference sequence). CDR3 nucleotides: TGTGCCAGCGGCATGGGGGGCAGCTCCTACAATGAGCAGTTCTTC. It yields the protein CASGMGGSSYNEQFF.

The chain employs TRBV7-2 and TRBJ2-1, with 9 bases identical to TRBD2. Germline values: CDR1 SGHTA, CDR2 FQGNSA. V lost 2 bases to trimming and J lost 0 bases; unmatched junction nucleotides: 5. This CDR3 region has 17 residues. The CDR3 region is CASSLRGLAFSYNEQFF. DNA for the CDR3: TGTGCCAGCAGCTTAAGGGGACTAGCCTTCTCCTACAATGAGCAGTTCTTC. Full variable domain (remainder filled in from reference TRBV7-2 and TRBJ2-1): GAGVSQSPSNKVTEKGKDVELRCDPISGHTALYWYRQSLGQGLEFLIYFQGNSAPDKSGLPSDRFSAERTGGSVSTLTIQRTQQEDSAVYLCASSLRGLAFSYNEQFFGPGTRLTVL.

V and J are TRBV28 and TRBJ2-3; TRBD2 agrees at 8 bases. Per germline, CDR1 MDHEN and CDR2 SYDVKM. The trim removed 6 bases at V and 1 base at J, leaving 9 bases unmatched. The CDR3 has 16 amino acids. The CDR3 nucleotides are TGTGCCAGCAGCCCCGGGGGGGGGCGGGGCACAGATACGCAGTATTTT. Translation: CASSPGGGRGTDTQYF. The variable domain in full, completed from reference TRBV28 and TRBJ2-3, reads DVKVTQSSRYLVKRTGEKVFLECVQDMDHENMFWYRQDPGLGLRLIYFSYDVKMKEKGDIPEGYSVSREKKERFSLILESASTNQTSMYLCASSPGGGRGTDTQYFGPGTRLTVL.

The chain combines TRBV7-3 with TRBJ2-5, with 8 bases lining up with TRBD2. CDR1 and CDR2 from the germline V gene are SGHTA and FQGTGA. There are 16 residues in the CDR3. Trimming took 0 bases from V and 3 from J; bases not matched to a gene: 6. CDR3: CASSLTSGAGEETQYF. The CDR3 coding sequence is TGTGCCAGCAGCTTAACTAGCGGGGCGGGGGAAGAGACCCAGTACTTC.